This T cell receptor (beta chain) was identified in a study of cytomegalovirus exposure and HLA in healthy donors. The CDR3 length is 13 residues. Between the trimmed V and J ends, which lost 6 bases and 3 bases, there was a span of 12 bases. From germline, CDR1 is MNHEY and CDR2 SVGAGI. The study ran its PCR with 60 Vbeta and 13 Jbeta primers. The table came from immunoSEQ multiplex PCR; TCRdb's copy has only in-frame clones and leaves some out. In the table there are 150,000 or so clones, approximately 80% of which are singletons. The chain recombines TRBV6-5 with TRBJ2-7, with D perhaps TRBD2 (5 bases). Sequenced sample: PBMCs. The sequence was collected from a man under 40 in good health and CMV-seropositive. The CDR3 DNA reads TGTGCCAGCAGACGTCTAGCAATCTACGAGCAGTACTTC. It translates to CASRRLAIYEQYF.